These 2 T cell receptor beta chains were sequenced from one sample in a study of response to subunit inactivated influenza vaccine. MiXCR, run by TCRdb on the RT-PCR reads, gives a single entry per CDR3 protein. This table holds 500,000 to 650,000 distinct CDR3 sequences, about 7.6% found once. Sequenced here: PBMCs from blood, sampled roughly 24 months after vaccination. The source of these receptors is a man between 50 and 69 years old who received an inactivated influenza vaccine.

This clonotype was observed at least ten times. This chain links TRBV11-2 with TRBJ1-1, with D possibly being TRBD1 (6 bases). The CDR3 contains 14 residues. Germline CDR1 reads SGHAT; CDR2 reads FQNNGV. The germline V and J ends were trimmed by 2 bases and 1 base, with 8 bases remaining between them. This CDR3 reads CASSLQQGNTEAFF. CDR3 nucleotide sequence: TGTGCCAGCAGCTTACAACAGGGGAACACTGAAGCTTTCTTT.

This clonotype was observed a handful of times. The rearrangement joins TRBV14 to TRBJ1-1; D is perhaps TRBD1 (6 bases). This CDR3 contains 14 residues. Trimming left V 1 base short and J 6 bases short, with 12 bases between. Germline lookup yields CDR1 SGHDN and CDR2 FVKESK. Here the CDR3 reads CASSQVRGRAEAFF. DNA of the CDR3: TGTGCCAGCAGCCAAGTCAGGGGACGGGCTGAAGCTTTCTTT.